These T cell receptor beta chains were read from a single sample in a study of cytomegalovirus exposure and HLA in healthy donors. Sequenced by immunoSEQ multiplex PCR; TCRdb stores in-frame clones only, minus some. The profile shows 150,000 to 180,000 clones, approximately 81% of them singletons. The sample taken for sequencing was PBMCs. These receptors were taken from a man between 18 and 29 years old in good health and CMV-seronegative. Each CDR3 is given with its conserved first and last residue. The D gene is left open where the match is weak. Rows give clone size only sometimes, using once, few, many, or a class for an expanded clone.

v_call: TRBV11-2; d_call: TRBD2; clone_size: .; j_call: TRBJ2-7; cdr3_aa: CASSLEPPGLAINEQYF; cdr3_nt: TGTGCCAGCAGCTTAGAGCCACCGGGACTAGCGATCAACGAGCAGTACTTC
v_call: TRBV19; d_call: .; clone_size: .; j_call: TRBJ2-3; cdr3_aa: CASSIWGAADRPDTQYF; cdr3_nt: TGTGCCAGTAGTATCTGGGGAGCAGCGGACCGCCCAGATACGCAGTATTTT
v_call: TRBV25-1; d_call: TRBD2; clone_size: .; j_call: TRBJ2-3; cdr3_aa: CASSDRRERDTQYF; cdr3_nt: TGTGCCAGCAGTGACCGGCGGGAGAGGGATACGCAGTATTTT
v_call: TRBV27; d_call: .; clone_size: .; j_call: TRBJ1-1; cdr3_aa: CASSLRTANTEAFF; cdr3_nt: TGTGCCAGCAGCCTGAGGACAGCGAACACTGAAGCTTTCTTT
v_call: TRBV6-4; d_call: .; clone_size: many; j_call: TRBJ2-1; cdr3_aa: CASSEEAGSYNEQFF; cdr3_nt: TGTGCCAGCAGTGAGGAGGCGGGCTCCTACAATGAGCAGTTCTTC
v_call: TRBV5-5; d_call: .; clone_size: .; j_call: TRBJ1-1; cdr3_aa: CASSAGRLFF; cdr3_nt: TGTGCCAGCAGCGCGGGGAGGCTTTTCTTT
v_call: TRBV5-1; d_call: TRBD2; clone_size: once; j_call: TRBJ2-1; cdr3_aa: CASSRPLAGDYNEQFF; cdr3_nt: TGCGCCAGCAGCCGCCCACTAGCGGGGGACTACAATGAGCAGTTCTTC
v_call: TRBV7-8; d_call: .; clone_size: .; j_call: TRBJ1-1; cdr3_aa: CASSLRDTLNTEAFF; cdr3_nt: TGTGCCAGCAGCTTACGGGACACCTTGAACACTGAAGCTTTCTTT
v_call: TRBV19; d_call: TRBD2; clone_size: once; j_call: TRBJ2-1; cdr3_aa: CASSELGLAGGGEQFF; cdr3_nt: TGTGCCAGTAGTGAGTTGGGACTAGCGGGAGGCGGTGAGCAGTTCTTC
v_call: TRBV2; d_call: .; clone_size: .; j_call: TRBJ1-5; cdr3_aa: CASSERGGSNQPQHF; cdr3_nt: TGTGCCAGCAGTGAAAGGGGGGGCAGCAATCAGCCCCAGCATTTT
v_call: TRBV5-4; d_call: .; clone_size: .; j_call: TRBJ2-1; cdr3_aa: CASSSPTGSSYNEQFF; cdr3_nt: TGTGCCAGCAGCTCGCCGACAGGCAGCTCCTACAATGAGCAGTTCTTC
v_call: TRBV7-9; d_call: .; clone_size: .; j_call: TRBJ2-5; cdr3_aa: CSSSPMTGTETQYF; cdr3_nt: TGTTCCAGCAGCCCAATGACTGGCACGGAGACCCAGTACTTC
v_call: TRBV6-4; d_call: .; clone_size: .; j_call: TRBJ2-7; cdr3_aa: CASSDSVGLGYEQYF; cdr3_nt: TGTGCCAGCAGTGACTCGGTGGGGCTAGGTTACGAGCAGTACTTC
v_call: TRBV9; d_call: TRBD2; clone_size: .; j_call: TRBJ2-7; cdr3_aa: CASSAGGGETYEQYF; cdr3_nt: TGTGCCAGCAGCGCCGGGGGAGGGGAAACCTACGAGCAGTACTTC
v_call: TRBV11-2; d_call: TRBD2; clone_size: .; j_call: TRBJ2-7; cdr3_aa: CASSAWGGVAGGSGEQYF; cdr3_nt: TGTGCCAGCAGCGCCTGGGGGGGGGTAGCGGGAGGGTCTGGGGAGCAGTACTTC
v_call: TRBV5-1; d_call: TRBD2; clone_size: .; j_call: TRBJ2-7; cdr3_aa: CASSLATSGRGPYEQYF; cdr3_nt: TGCGCCAGCAGCTTGGCGACTAGCGGGAGGGGGCCCTACGAGCAGTACTTC
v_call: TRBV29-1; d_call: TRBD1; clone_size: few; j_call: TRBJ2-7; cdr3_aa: CSVEIRGFYEQYF; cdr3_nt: TGCAGCGTTGAAATCAGGGGGTTCTACGAGCAGTACTTC
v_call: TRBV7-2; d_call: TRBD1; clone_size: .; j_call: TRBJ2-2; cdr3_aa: CASRTTGGANTGELFF; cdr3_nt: TGTGCCAGCAGGACCACAGGGGGTGCGAACACCGGGGAGCTGTTTTTT
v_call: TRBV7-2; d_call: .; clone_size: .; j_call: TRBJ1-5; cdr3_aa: CASSRGQSNQPQHF; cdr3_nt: TGTGCCAGCAGCAGAGGACAGAGCAATCAGCCCCAGCATTTT
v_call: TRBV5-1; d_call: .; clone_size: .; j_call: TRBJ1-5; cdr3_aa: CASSLYPQGGTMEPQHF; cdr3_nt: TGCGCCAGCAGCTTGTACCCGCAGGGTGGTACTATGGAGCCCCAGCATTTT
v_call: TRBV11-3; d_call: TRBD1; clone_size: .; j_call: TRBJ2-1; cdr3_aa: CASSSRTGRTYNEQFF; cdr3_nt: TGTGCCAGCAGCTCCCGGACAGGGAGGACCTACAATGAGCAGTTCTTC
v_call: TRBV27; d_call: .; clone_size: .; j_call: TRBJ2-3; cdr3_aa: CASRSEGLNTQYF; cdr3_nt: TGTGCCAGCAGGTCGGAGGGCCTAAATACGCAGTATTTT
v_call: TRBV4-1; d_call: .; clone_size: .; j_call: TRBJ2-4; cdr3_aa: CASSQAVAKNIQYF; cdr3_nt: TGCGCCAGCAGCCAAGCAGTAGCCAAAAACATTCAGTACTTC
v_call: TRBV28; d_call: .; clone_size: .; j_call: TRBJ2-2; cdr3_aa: CASTNKLRNTGELFF; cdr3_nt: TGTGCCAGCACCAACAAACTACGTAACACCGGGGAGCTGTTTTTT
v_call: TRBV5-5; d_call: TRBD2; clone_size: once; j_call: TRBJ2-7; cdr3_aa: CASSALAGGIYEQYF; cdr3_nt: TGTGCCAGCAGCGCCTTAGCGGGAGGGATTTACGAGCAGTACTTC
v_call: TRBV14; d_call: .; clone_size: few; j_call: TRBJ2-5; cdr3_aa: CASSPGHSQETQYF; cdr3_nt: TGTGCCAGCAGCCCCGGACATTCCCAAGAGACCCAGTACTTC
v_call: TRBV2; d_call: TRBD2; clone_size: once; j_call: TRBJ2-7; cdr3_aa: CASSDTSGATYEQYF; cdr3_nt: TGTGCCAGCAGTGATACAAGCGGGGCCACCTACGAGCAGTACTTC
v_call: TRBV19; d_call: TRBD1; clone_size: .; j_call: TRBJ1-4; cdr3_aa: CASSILEGASWEKLFF; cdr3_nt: TGTGCCAGTAGTATATTGGAGGGGGCTTCGTGGGAAAAACTGTTTTTT
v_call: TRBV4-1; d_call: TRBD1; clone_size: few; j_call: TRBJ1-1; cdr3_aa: CASSLPTGVSETFF; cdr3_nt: TGCGCCAGCAGCCTACCGACAGGGGTGAGTGAGACTTTCTTT